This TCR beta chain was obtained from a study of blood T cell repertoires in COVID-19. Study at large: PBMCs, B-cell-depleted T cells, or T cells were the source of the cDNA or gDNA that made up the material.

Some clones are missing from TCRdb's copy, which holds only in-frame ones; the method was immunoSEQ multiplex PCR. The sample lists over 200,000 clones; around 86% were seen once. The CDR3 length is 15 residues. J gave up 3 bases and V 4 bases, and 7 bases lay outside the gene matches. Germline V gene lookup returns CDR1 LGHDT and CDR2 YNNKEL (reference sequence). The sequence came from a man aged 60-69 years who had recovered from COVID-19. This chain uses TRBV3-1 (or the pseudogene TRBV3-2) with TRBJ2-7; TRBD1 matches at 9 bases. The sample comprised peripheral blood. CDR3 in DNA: TGTGCCAGCAGCCTTACAGGGGGCGATGGCTACGAGCAGTACTTC. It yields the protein CASSLTGGDGYEQYF.